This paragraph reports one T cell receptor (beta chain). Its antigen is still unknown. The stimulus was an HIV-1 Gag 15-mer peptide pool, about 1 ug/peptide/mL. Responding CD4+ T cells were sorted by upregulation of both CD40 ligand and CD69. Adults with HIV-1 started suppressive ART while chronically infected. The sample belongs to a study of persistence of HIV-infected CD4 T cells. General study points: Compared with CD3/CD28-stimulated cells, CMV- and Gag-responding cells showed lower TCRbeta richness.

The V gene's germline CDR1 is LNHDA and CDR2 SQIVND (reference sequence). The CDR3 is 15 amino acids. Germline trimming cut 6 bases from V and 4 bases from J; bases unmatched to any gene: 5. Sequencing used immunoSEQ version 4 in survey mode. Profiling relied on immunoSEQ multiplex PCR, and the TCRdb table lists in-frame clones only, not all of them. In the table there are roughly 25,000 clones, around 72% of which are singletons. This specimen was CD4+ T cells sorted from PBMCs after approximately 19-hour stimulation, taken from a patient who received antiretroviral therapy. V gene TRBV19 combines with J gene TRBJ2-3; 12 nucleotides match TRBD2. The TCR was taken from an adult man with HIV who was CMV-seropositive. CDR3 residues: CASRSLAGGADTQYF. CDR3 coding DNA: TGTGCCAGTAGGTCTCTAGCGGGGGGGGCAGATACGCAGTATTTT. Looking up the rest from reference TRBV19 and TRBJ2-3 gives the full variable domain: DGGITQSPKYLFRKEGQNVTLSCEQNLNHDAMYWYRQDPGQGLRLIYYSQIVNDFQKGDIAEGYSVSREKKESFPLTVTSAQKNPTAFYLCASRSLAGGADTQYFGPGTRLTVL.